The 31 T cell receptor beta chains below all came from one sample that was sequenced in a study of shared clonotypes between healthy human individuals. Clones were sequenced by immunoSEQ multiplex PCR, and TCRdb holds only the in-frame ones, with some missing. The sample lists about 2 million clones; roughly 94% were seen once. Naive CD8 cells, CD45RO-negative and positively selected for CCR7, excluded terminally differentiated effector memory CD45RA+ cells. The sample consisted of naive CD8+ T cells sorted from blood. The receptors shown here come from a man aged 18 to 35 in good health.

This chain uses TRBV11-2 with TRBJ1-5; D call uncertain. This CDR3 has 15 residues. Germline-derived CDR1 and CDR2 are SGHAT and FQNNGV. The V and J ends lost 5 bases and 10 bases respectively, with 21 bases between them. The CDR3 protein is CASSLKPFAEDPQHF. CDR3 bases: TGTGCCAGCAGCCTCAAGCCCTTTGCAGAGGACCCCCAGCATTTT.

In nucleotides, the CDR3 is TGCAGCGTTGAGCACGGTTCCTACGAGCAGTACTTC. It encodes CSVEHGSYEQYF. The rearrangement joins TRBV29-1 to TRBJ2-7; D uncertain. Germline lookup yields CDR1 SQVTM and CDR2 ANQGSEA. CDR3 length: 12 residues. Trimming shortened V by 3 bases and J by 1 base, and 7 bases separated the two germline ends.

The genes are TRBV7-8 and TRBJ2-7, with a tentative D call TRBD1 (5 bases). With 4 bases removed from V and 9 bases from J, the gap between germline ends came to 13 bases. This CDR3 has 12 residues. CDR1 is SGHVS, CDR2 FQNEAQ, per germline. The CDR3, as DNA: TGTGCCAGCAGCTCAGACGGACACTCGCAGTACTTC. Protein product: CASSSDGHSQYF.

The rearrangement links TRBV27 to TRBJ2-3; 11 positions match TRBD2. Unmatched junction bases numbered 23, after V lost 6 bases and J lost 0 bases. The CDR3 is made up of 22 amino acids. Germline V gene sequence: CDR1 MNHEY, CDR2 SMNVEV (reference sequence). Here the CDR3 DNA reads TGTGCCAGCAGCCGTTTGATGACTAGCGGGGCTCTCCAGACTCATAGCACAGATACGCAGTATTTT. It translates to CASSRLMTSGALQTHSTDTQYF.

Comment on this clone: Compared with germline, one end of the junction differs, possibly owing to a read error. The rearrangement links TRBV4-1 to TRBJ1-1, with a weak D call TRBD1 (5 bases). The CDR3 sequence is 15 residues long. Germline CDR1 MGHRA, CDR2 YSYEKL. In nucleotides, the CDR3 is TGCGCCAGCAACCAAGTGGCCACAGGTTACACTGAAGCTTTCTTT. Translation: CASNQVATGYTEAFF.

This clone was picked up one time. The V call is TRBV6-6, the J call TRBJ2-1; 8 bases are shared with TRBD2. Germline V CDR1 and CDR2: MNHNY, SVGAGI (reference sequence). J gave up 10 bases and V 0 bases, and 11 bases lay outside the gene matches. This CDR3 comprises 16 residues. CDR3 DNA sequence: TGTGCCAGCAGTTACTCGAATTCAGCGGGGGCGGAGGAGCAGTTCTTC. It encodes CASSYSNSAGAEEQFF.

The chain couples TRBV5-6 to TRBJ2-7, with D possibly TRBD1 on 5 matching bases. Trimming stripped 9 bases from V and 3 bases from J, with 19 bases between. This CDR3 spans 14 amino acids. Germline loops: CDR1 SGHDT, CDR2 YYEEEE. CDR3 sequence (DNA): TGTGCCACCTACAGTTGGGCAGGGATCTACGAGCAGTACTTC. This sequence encodes CATYSWAGIYEQYF. The full variable domain, in which reference TRBV5-6 and TRBJ2-7 provide the parts outside the CDR3, is DAGVTQSPTHLIKTRGQQVTLRCSPKSGHDTVSWYQQALGQGPQFIFQYYEEEERQRGNFPDRFSGHQFPNYSSELNVNALLLGDSALYLCATYSWAGIYEQYFGPGTRLTVT.

This chain links TRBV7-9 with TRBJ2-1; 10 bases are shared with TRBD1. The CDR3 contains 15 residues. The junction had 4 bases not matched to a gene; V was cut back by 5 bases and J by 3 bases. From germline, CDR1 is SEHNR and CDR2 FQNEAQ (reference sequence). The DNA of the CDR3 is TGTGCCAGCAGCCACCGGGACAGGGGCTACAATGAGCAGTTCTTC. Protein product: CASSHRDRGYNEQFF.

CDR3 amino acids: CAISDGTLSNQPQHF. The DNA for the CDR3 is TGTGCCATCAGCGACGGGACACTAAGCAATCAGCCCCAGCATTTT. The chain has TRBV10-3 and TRBJ1-5, with D possibly TRBD1 on 6 matching bases. The V end was cut by 6 bases, the J end by 1 base, with 13 bases between. The CDR3 covers 15 residues. Germline CDR1 ENHRY, CDR2 SYGVKD.

This chain links TRBV4-3 with TRBJ1-2; 7 nucleotides agree with TRBD1. The CDR3 spans 16 residues. Germline trimming cut 4 bases from V and 3 bases from J; bases unmatched to any gene: 11. Looked up from germline, CDR1 is LGHNA and CDR2 is YSLEER. CDR3 coding DNA: TGCGCCAGCAGCCGTCTGACGGGACAGAACCACTATGGCTACACCTTC. Translation: CASSRLTGQNHYGYTF.

CDR3 protein: CASSQPEGEETQYF. The CDR3 DNA reads as TGTGCCAGCAGCCAACCCGAGGGAGAAGAGACCCAGTACTTC. V usage is TRBV7-8 and J usage is TRBJ2-5, with D possibly being TRBD2 (5 bases). The CDR3 runs 14 residues. The V gene's germline CDR1 is SGHVS and CDR2 FQNEAQ. Trimming took off 5 bases at V and 3 bases at J, with 13 bases between the two ends.

The CDR3 sequence: CASSSSPGTGGYTF. The CDR3 DNA follows: TGTGCCAGCAGTTCGTCTCCAGGGACAGGCGGCTACACCTTC. J is TRBJ1-2 and V is TRBV6-5; 8 bases fit TRBD1. This CDR3 is built from 14 residues. Germline V CDR1 and CDR2: MNHEY, SVGAGI. The trim removed 4 bases at V and 8 bases at J, leaving 9 bases unmatched.

The chain carries TRBV9 and TRBJ1-5, with D possibly TRBD1 on 5 matching bases. V dropped 3 bases and J dropped 5 bases, with 15 bases sitting between them. Germline V CDR1 and CDR2: SGDLS, YYNGEE. This CDR3 contains 15 residues. The CDR3: CASSECQGMDQPQHF. The CDR3 nucleotides read TGTGCCAGCAGCGAGTGTCAGGGAATGGATCAGCCCCAGCATTTT.

This clone came up once. V and J are TRBV11-2 and TRBJ1-5; TRBD1 is a possible D gene (5 bases). This CDR3 comprises 15 residues. V gave up 0 bases and J gave up 6 bases, with 12 bases separating them. Germline assignment: CDR1 SGHAT and CDR2 FQNNGV. CDR3 coding DNA: TGTGCCAGCAGCTTAGAGTACGGGGGAGGTCAGCCCCAGCATTTT. Translating it yields CASSLEYGGGQPQHF.

In DNA, the CDR3 is TGCGCCAGCAGTCGCAGAGGGAGAGAGACCCAGTACTTC. Translation: CASSRRGRETQYF. The chain has TRBV10-1 and TRBJ2-5; D might be TRBD2 (5 bases). Per germline, CDR1 WNHNN and CDR2 SYGVQD (reference sequence). The CDR3 covers 13 residues. Trimming left V 5 bases short and J 4 bases short, with 11 bases between.

This clone was seen a single time. The chain couples TRBV30 to TRBJ2-7; D remains unclear. CDR3 length equals 13 residues. V gave up 4 bases and J gave up 0 bases, with 10 bases separating them. The germline V gene encodes CDR1 GTSNPN and CDR2 SVGIG (reference sequence). The CDR3 loop reads CAWIGDSSYEQYF. DNA for the CDR3: TGTGCCTGGATTGGTGATAGCTCCTACGAGCAGTACTTC. The entire variable domain, with the rest obtained from reference TRBV30 and TRBJ2-7, is as follows: SQTIHQWPATLVQPVGSPLSLECTVEGTSNPNLYWYRQAAGRGLQLLFYSVGIGQISSEVPQNLSASRPQDRQFILSSKKLLLSDSGFYLCAWIGDSSYEQYFGPGTRLTVT.

The chain couples TRBV7-9 to TRBJ2-1, with D tentatively TRBD1 or TRBD2 (5 bases each). Trimming removed 5 bases at V and 9 bases at J, with 20 bases between. The CDR3 length is 15 residues. Germline V CDR1 and CDR2: SEHNR, FQNEAQ (reference sequence). The CDR3 reads CASSPATGTRGEQFF. CDR3 DNA: TGTGCCAGCAGCCCGGCAACGGGGACGAGGGGTGAGCAGTTCTTC.

This rearrangement joins TRBV4-3 to TRBJ2-7; 10 nucleotides agree with TRBD2. Germline values: CDR1 LGHNA, CDR2 YSLEER. After removal of 4 bases from V and 2 bases from J, the junction contained 2 bases not matched to a gene. The CDR3 consists of 14 residues. CDR3 protein: CASSRAGGAYEQYF. In DNA, the CDR3 is TGCGCCAGCAGCCGAGCGGGAGGGGCCTACGAGCAGTACTTC.

V usage is TRBV6-6 and J usage is TRBJ2-3; no clear D. CDR1 and CDR2 (germline): MNHNY, SVGAGI (reference sequence). V gave up 6 bases and J gave up 4 bases, with 11 bases separating them. The CDR3 is 13 residues long. CDR3 coding DNA: TGTGCCAGCAGCTACCTCGCGGCAGATACGCAGTATTTT. Translated: CASSYLAADTQYF.

This chain uses TRBV29-1 with TRBJ2-7; tentative D call: TRBD1 (6 bases). This CDR3 region has 13 residues. V was shortened by 2 bases and J by 3 bases, with 11 bases between the two germline ends. Germline values: CDR1 SQVTM, CDR2 ANQGSEA. The CDR3, as DNA: TGCAGCGTTGAAACAGGGTCGCACTACGAGCAGTACTTC. Translated, it gives CSVETGSHYEQYF.

CDR3 in DNA: TGTGCCAGCAGTTTACTACCCCCCCAGGGGTTCGGGGAAGGCTACACCTTC. It encodes CASSLLPPQGFGEGYTF. The rearrangement uses TRBV27 and TRBJ1-2; D is perhaps TRBD1 (6 bases). The CDR3 runs to 17 residues. The V end lost 2 bases, the J end lost 8 bases, and 24 bases lay between the germline ends. Germline CDR1 reads MNHEY; CDR2 reads SMNVEV (reference sequence).

This chain uses TRBV19 with TRBJ1-4; the match to TRBD1 covers 8 bases. The CDR3 consists of 15 residues. Germline V lookup: CDR1 LNHDA, CDR2 SQIVND (reference sequence). V was pared by 5 bases and J by 7 bases, with 9 bases of the junction left unmatched. CDR3 in DNA: TGTGCCAGTAGTTCATCCGACAGGGGAGGTGAAAAACTGTTTTTT. Its protein is CASSSSDRGGEKLFF.

This sequence joins TRBV12-5 and TRBJ2-7; TRBD1 matches at 9 bases. The CDR3 has 15 amino acids. V shed 4 bases, J shed 2 bases, and the junction held 6 bases outside the gene matches. In germline, CDR1 is LGHNT, CDR2 FRNRAP. The CDR3 reads CASGSGTGLPYEQYF. In nucleotides, the CDR3 is TGTGCTAGTGGTTCCGGGACAGGGTTGCCCTACGAGCAGTACTTC.

The chain carries TRBV7-9 and TRBJ2-7; 7 bases are a match to TRBD1. The V segment lost 5 bases and the J segment 3 bases; nucleotides outside the gene matches: 4. This CDR3 contains 13 residues. Germline CDR1 reads SEHNR; CDR2 reads FQNEAQ (reference sequence). The CDR3 coding sequence is TGTGCCAGCAGCCGGGACAGCAACTACGAGCAGTACTTC. Encoded protein: CASSRDSNYEQYF.

The chain uses TRBV5-8 and TRBJ2-7; D possibly corresponds to TRBD2 (6 bases). Germline lookup yields CDR1 SGHTS and CDR2 YDEGEE. There are 15 residues in the CDR3. V lost 0 bases, J lost 0 bases, and 10 bases lay in between. CDR3 bases: TGTGCCAGCAGCTTGGACGGGAGCCCCTCCTACGAGCAGTACTTC. Protein product: CASSLDGSPSYEQYF.

The chain couples TRBV5-6 to TRBJ2-7; D gene uncertain. Germline CDR1 reads SGHDT; CDR2 reads YYEEEE. The CDR3 has 13 amino acids. Trimming took off 3 bases at V and 2 bases at J, with 9 bases between the two ends. Here the CDR3 reads CASSSMDAYEQYF. CDR3 DNA sequence: TGTGCCAGCAGCTCGATGGATGCCTACGAGCAGTACTTC. Full variable domain (rest looked up from reference TRBV5-6 and TRBJ2-7): DAGVTQSPTHLIKTRGQQVTLRCSPKSGHDTVSWYQQALGQGPQFIFQYYEEEERQRGNFPDRFSGHQFPNYSSELNVNALLLGDSALYLCASSSMDAYEQYFGPGTRLTVT.

This clone was observed once. The chain employs TRBV28 and TRBJ1-5, with unresolved D. CDR3 size: 12 residues. Trimming cost V 7 bases and J 0 bases, with 4 bases left between them. In germline, CDR1 is MDHEN, CDR2 SYDVKM. The CDR3 here is CASTYSNQPQHF. CDR3 nucleotide sequence: TGTGCCAGCACTTATAGCAATCAGCCCCAGCATTTT.

The chain is built from TRBV28 and TRBJ1-2; D might be TRBD1 (5 bases). The CDR3 loop spans 15 amino acids. The ends were cut back, 3 bases at V and 0 bases at J, with 11 bases in the middle. Germline CDR1 and CDR2: MDHEN and SYDVKM. The CDR3 here is CASSFWGQPNYGYTF. In DNA, the CDR3 is TGTGCCAGCAGTTTTTGGGGCCAGCCTAACTATGGCTACACCTTC.

The J gene is TRBJ2-5, the V gene TRBV7-9, with 7 bases that match TRBD2. CDR3 length: 16 amino acids. V shed 5 bases, J shed 5 bases, and the junction held 14 bases outside the gene matches. Germline loops: CDR1 SEHNR, CDR2 FQNEAQ (reference sequence). The CDR3 sequence is CASSRADGGEGETQYF. CDR3 DNA sequence: TGTGCCAGCAGCCGCGCCGATGGAGGGGAGGGGGAGACCCAGTACTTC.

This sequence joins TRBV4-1 and TRBJ1-4, with 8 bases that match TRBD1. The CDR3 covers 16 residues. The germline gives CDR1 MGHRA, CDR2 YSYEKL. V lost 0 bases, J lost 6 bases, and 6 bases stayed unmatched. CDR3 in DNA: TGCGCCAGCAGCCAAGAGGGGGGACAGGTTCATGAAAAACTGTTTTTT. Amino acid sequence: CASSQEGGQVHEKLFF.

V and J are TRBV13 and TRBJ2-7, with D hard to call. V was cut by 5 bases and J by 2 bases, with 13 bases left in between. Germline CDR1 reads PRHDT; CDR2 reads FYEKMQ (reference sequence). The CDR3 runs 14 residues. The CDR3, as DNA: TGTGCCAGCAGCAACGTACAGAGCCCCTACGAGCAGTACTTC. It yields the protein CASSNVQSPYEQYF.